What follows is one T cell receptor beta chain and its context. Antigen: not known. This record belongs to a study of radiotherapy plus CTLA-4 blockade in lung cancer. At the level of the study: Objective responses were documented in 15% to 20% of patients, with disease control in 31%. Study outcomes and limitations: Subsequent to radiotherapy plus ipilimumab, tumor-derived TCR clones underwent expansion in blood. With interferon-beta, early dynamics of blood T cell clones were reported to best predict response.

Germline loops: CDR1 SGHAT, CDR2 FQDESV (reference sequence). V was clipped by 0 bases and J by 0 bases, with 8 bases between them. This CDR3 comprises 15 residues. People whose metastatic non-small-cell lung cancer was chemo-refractory got focal radiation along with CTLA-4 blockade by ipilimumab. Generated by immunoSEQ multiplex PCR, the TCRdb table keeps only in-frame clones and is missing some. The sample has about 78,000 clones, about 90% seen once. This rearrangement joins TRBV11-1 to TRBJ1-1, with unresolved D. Sequencing was performed on peripheral blood, taken from a patient treated with radiotherapy plus ipilimumab. This clonotype originated in a human donor with non-small cell lung cancer who had a partial response to radiotherapy plus ipilimumab. DNA for the CDR3: TGTGCCAGCAGCTTAGCGGCGGGGTTGAACACTGAAGCTTTCTTT. This encodes CASSLAAGLNTEAFF.